This T cell receptor beta chain was profiled in a study of OX40 agonist ivuxolimab in advanced cancers. About the study: Patients were approximately 80% male with ages about 20 to 79, mean roughly 64.

This CDR3 region has 13 residues. The V and J ends lost 4 bases and 5 bases respectively, with 9 bases between them. CDR1 is SEHNR and CDR2 is FQNEAQ in the germline V gene (reference sequence). Notes on the study in general: CD4+ and CD8+ blood T cells expanded clonally by week 6 at 0.1 to 3.0 mg/kg.

On this clone itself: Its antigen is undetermined.

Assay: immunoSEQ multiplex PCR; the TCRdb copy retains only in-frame clones and omits some. The repertoire holds some 96,000 clones, with 85% to 95% as singletons. This TCR derives from an adult with an advanced solid tumor such as melanoma, head and neck, liver or kidney cancer. The specimen comprised CD4+ or CD8+ T cells sorted from blood, sampled in a trial of the OX40 agonist ivuxolimab. J is TRBJ2-1 and V is TRBV7-9; D might be TRBD1 (5 bases). The CDR3 loop is CASSSTGDNEQFF. Written as DNA, the CDR3 is TGTGCCAGCAGCTCCACAGGTGACAATGAGCAGTTCTTC.